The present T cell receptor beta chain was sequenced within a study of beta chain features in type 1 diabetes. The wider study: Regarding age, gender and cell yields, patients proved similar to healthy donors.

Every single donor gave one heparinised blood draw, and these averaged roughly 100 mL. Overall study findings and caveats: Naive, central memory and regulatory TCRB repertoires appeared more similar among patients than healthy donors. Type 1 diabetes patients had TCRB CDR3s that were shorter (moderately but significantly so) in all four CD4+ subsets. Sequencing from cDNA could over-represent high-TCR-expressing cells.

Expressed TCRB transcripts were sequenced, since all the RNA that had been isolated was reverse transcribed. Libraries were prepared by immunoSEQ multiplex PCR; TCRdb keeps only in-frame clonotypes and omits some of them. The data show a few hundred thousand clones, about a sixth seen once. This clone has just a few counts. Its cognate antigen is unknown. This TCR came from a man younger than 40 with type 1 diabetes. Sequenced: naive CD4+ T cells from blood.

The CDR3 loop is CASLSRGHTEAFF. The CDR3 DNA is TGTGCCAGCCTAAGTAGGGGCCACACTGAAGCTTTCTTT. This sequence joins TRBV25-1 and TRBJ1-1, with D perhaps TRBD1 (5 bases). The germline V and J ends were trimmed by 8 bases and 3 bases, with 13 bases remaining between them. Germline-derived CDR1 and CDR2 are MGHDK and SYGVNS. The CDR3 covers 13 residues.